The clone carrying this T cell receptor (beta chain) counts as medium-sized. Its antigen is not identified. The CDR3 covers 13 residues. J was trimmed by 4 bases and V by 3 bases; bases with no gene match: 1. CDR1 is SGDLS and CDR2 is YYNGEE in the germline V gene. In the library, individual cDNA molecules carried attached unique molecular identifiers. Each CDR3 protein is one row after TCRdb ran MiXCR on the 5' RACE reads. The sample has about 80,000 distinct CDR3 sequences, less than 5.5% seen once; the top ten hold around 7.5%. The data derive from a study of early T cells in non-severe SARS-CoV-2 infection. Study as a whole: Sequencing used unsorted whole-blood bulk RNA, so chains lack pairing.

General study results and limits: Matches to VDJdb favored anti-spike CD8 responses and missed private and CD4 specificities.

V gene TRBV9 combines with J gene TRBJ2-7, with 10 bases matching TRBD1. The TCR was taken from an adult who was a healthcare worker with PCR-confirmed SARS-CoV-2 infection or an uninfected control (not recorded which). Sequenced here: whole blood, sampled at baseline. The chain's CDR3 is CASSGQGAYEQYF. In DNA form, the CDR3 reads TGTGCCAGCAGCGGACAGGGGGCTTACGAGCAGTACTTC.